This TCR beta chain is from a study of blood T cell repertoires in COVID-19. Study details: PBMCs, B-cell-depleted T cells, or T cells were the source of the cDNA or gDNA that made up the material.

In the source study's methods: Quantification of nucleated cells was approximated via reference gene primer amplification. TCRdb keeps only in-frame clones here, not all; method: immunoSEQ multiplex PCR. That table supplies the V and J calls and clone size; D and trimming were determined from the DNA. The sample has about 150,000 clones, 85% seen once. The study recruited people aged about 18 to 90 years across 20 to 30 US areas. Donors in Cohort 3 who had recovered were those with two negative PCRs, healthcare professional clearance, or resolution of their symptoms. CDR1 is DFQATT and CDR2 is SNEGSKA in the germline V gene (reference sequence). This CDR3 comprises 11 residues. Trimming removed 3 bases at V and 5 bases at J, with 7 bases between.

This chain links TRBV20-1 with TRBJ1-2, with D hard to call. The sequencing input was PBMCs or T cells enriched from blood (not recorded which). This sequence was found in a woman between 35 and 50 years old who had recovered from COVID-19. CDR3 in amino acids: CSASGSYGYTF. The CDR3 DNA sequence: TGCAGTGCTAGCGGGAGTTATGGCTACACCTTC.